This passage covers 16 T cell receptor beta chains from one sample sequenced in a study of Tregs in tolerant kidney transplant recipients. This table comes from immunoSEQ multiplex PCR, and its TCRdb copy is limited to in-frame clones, with some not included. The sample shows about 14,000 clones, roughly 75% of them seen only once. The sequencing here drew on Tregs from blood, taken before the transplant. These receptors came from a human donor who received a combined kidney and bone marrow transplant.

This clone was detected only a few times. The rearrangement links TRBV6-6 to TRBJ1-1; TRBD1 is a possible D gene (6 bases). Trimming stripped 5 bases from V and 6 bases from J, with 16 bases between. Germline V gene data show CDR1 as MNHNY and CDR2 as SVGAGI (reference sequence). The CDR3 runs to 14 residues. The CDR3 sequence is CASSTLIQGAEAFF. CDR3 nucleotide sequence: TGTGCCAGCAGTACTCTAATACAGGGAGCTGAAGCTTTCTTT.

This clone appeared a single time. The V call is TRBV4-3, the J call TRBJ1-2; no definite D call. Germline V gene lookup returns CDR1 LGHNA and CDR2 YSLEER. The CDR3 consists of 13 residues. V was trimmed by 0 bases and J by 8 bases, leaving 10 bases between them. The CDR3: CASSQETGWGYTF. The CDR3, as DNA: TGCGCCAGCAGCCAAGAAACGGGGTGGGGCTACACCTTC.

The chain joins TRBV6-5 to TRBJ2-6; D possibly corresponds to TRBD2 (5 bases). The CDR3 runs to 15 residues. The V and J ends lost 6 bases and 1 base respectively, with 10 bases between them. In germline, CDR1 is MNHEY, CDR2 SVGAGI. The CDR3 coding sequence is TGTGCCAGCAGACCACCGGGGTCTGGGGCCAACGTCCTGACTTTC. Amino acids: CASRPPGSGANVLTF.

The rearrangement links TRBV13 to TRBJ2-7, with no clear D. Germline assignment: CDR1 PRHDT and CDR2 FYEKMQ (reference sequence). V lost 4 bases and J lost 2, with 9 bases in between. The CDR3 has 13 amino acids. The CDR3 DNA is TGTGCCAGCAGCTCTCGGAGTCCCTACGAGCAGTACTTC. It yields the protein CASSSRSPYEQYF. The full variable domain, with the rest looked up from reference TRBV13 and TRBJ2-7, is AAGVIQSPRHLIKEKRETATLKCYPIPRHDTVYWYQQGPGQDPQFLISFYEKMQSDKGSIPDRFSAQQFSDYHSELNMSSLELGDSALYFCASSSRSPYEQYFGPGTRLTVT.

The chain carries TRBV14 and TRBJ1-1, with 9 bases identical to TRBD1. V gave up 6 bases and J gave up 3 bases; unmatched junction bases: 17. CDR1 SGHDN and CDR2 FVKESK come from the germline V gene. There are 18 residues in the CDR3. The DNA for the CDR3 is TGTGCCAGCAGTGACCAACCGTCCCGGGACAGGGTTTACACTGAAGCTTTCTTT. Protein: CASSDQPSRDRVYTEAFF.

The chain employs TRBV27 and TRBJ2-1, with 9 bases identical to TRBD2. Germline-derived CDR1 and CDR2 are MNHEY and SMNVEV (reference sequence). V dropped 1 base and J dropped 2; count of bases not matched to a gene: 9. The CDR3 is 18 residues long. The CDR3 loop reads CASSLFASGIPTYNEQFF. The DNA for the CDR3 is TGTGCCAGCAGTTTATTTGCTAGCGGGATCCCCACCTACAATGAGCAGTTCTTC.

The chain has TRBV30 and TRBJ2-1; no clear D gene. The germline gives CDR1 GTSNPN, CDR2 SVGIG (reference sequence). This CDR3 has 11 amino acids. V was clipped by 4 bases and J by 4 bases, with 5 bases between them. Here the CDR3 DNA reads TGTGCCTGGAAATCTTACAATGAGCAGTTCTTC. Protein: CAWKSYNEQFF. Full variable domain (rest looked up from reference TRBV30 and TRBJ2-1): SQTIHQWPATLVQPVGSPLSLECTVEGTSNPNLYWYRQAAGRGLQLLFYSVGIGQISSEVPQNLSASRPQDRQFILSSKKLLLSDSGFYLCAWKSYNEQFFGPGTRLTVL.

The gene calls are TRBV5-1 and TRBJ2-1; tentatively, D is TRBD2 (6 bases). This CDR3 has 15 residues. Trimming pared 0 bases from V and 5 bases from J, leaving 12 bases between. CDR1 and CDR2 from the germline V gene are SGHRS and YFSETQ. The CDR3 DNA follows: TGCGCCAGCAGCTTGGCGGGGGACCCTAACAATGAGCAGTTCTTC. Translation: CASSLAGDPNNEQFF.

The chain links TRBV28 to TRBJ1-1; D is perhaps TRBD1 (5 bases). Germline loops: CDR1 MDHEN, CDR2 SYDVKM. Trimming shortened V by 3 bases and J by 3 bases, and 14 bases separated the two germline ends. The CDR3 covers 15 residues. The CDR3 sequence: CASSFAGGRDTEAFF. CDR3 bases: TGTGCCAGCAGTTTTGCTGGGGGGAGGGACACTGAAGCTTTCTTT.

The chain is built from TRBV7-2 and TRBJ2-2; perhaps TRBD2 as D (6 bases). Germline CDR1 and CDR2: SGHTA and FQGNSA. The V and J ends lost 5 bases and 4 bases respectively, with 14 bases between them. This CDR3 has 15 residues. The CDR3 DNA sequence: TGTGCCAGCAGCAGACGGACCGGGGGCACCGGGGAGCTGTTTTTT. Translation gives CASSRRTGGTGELFF.

The rearrangement uses TRBV27 and TRBJ2-7; 7 bases map to TRBD2. The CDR3 extends over 15 amino acids. The V gene's germline CDR1 is MNHEY and CDR2 SMNVEV (reference sequence). V trimming: 6 bases; J trimming: 2 bases; junction bases outside the gene matches: 10. In nucleotides, the CDR3 is TGTGCCAGCAGGGACCCCGGGCTAGCGGCCTACGAGCAGTACTTC. This sequence encodes CASRDPGLAAYEQYF.

In DNA form, the CDR3 reads TGTGCCAGCAGCAAGATACCGGGACAGCTCTATGGCTACACCTTC. Translated: CASSKIPGQLYGYTF. The chain joins TRBV7-9 to TRBJ1-2; TRBD1 aligns across 7 bases. J was trimmed by 4 bases and V by 5 bases; bases with no gene match: 10. From germline, CDR1 is SEHNR and CDR2 FQNEAQ (reference sequence). The CDR3 consists of 15 residues.

The chain recombines TRBV14 with TRBJ2-7, with a possible D match to TRBD2 (5 bases). V dropped 1 base and J dropped 3 bases, with 10 bases sitting between them. Looked up from germline, CDR1 is SGHDN and CDR2 is FVKESK. The CDR3 has 14 residues. The CDR3 is CASSQVTGFYEQYF. The CDR3 DNA follows: TGTGCCAGCAGCCAAGTTACGGGATTCTACGAGCAGTACTTC.

The chain has TRBV30 and TRBJ1-2; D not certain. The CDR3 has 14 residues. The V gene's germline CDR1 is GTSNPN and CDR2 SVGIG (reference sequence). Trimming shortened V by 4 bases and J by 3 bases, and 15 bases separated the two germline ends. The chain's CDR3 is CAWNPYRGDYGYTF. The CDR3 nucleotides are TGTGCCTGGAACCCCTATCGTGGAGACTATGGCTACACCTTC.

The gene calls are TRBV15 and TRBJ2-1; 13 bases align to TRBD2. This CDR3 contains 16 residues. CDR1 and CDR2 from the germline V gene are LNHNV and YYDKDF (reference sequence). J lost 7 bases, V lost 0 bases, and 3 bases had no gene match. The CDR3 nucleotides read TGTGCCACCAGCAGAGATCTGGGACTAGCGGGAAATGAGCAGTTCTTC. Amino acids: CATSRDLGLAGNEQFF.

This clone was detected only once. V usage is TRBV10-3 and J usage is TRBJ2-3, with 12 bases identical to TRBD2. V lost 5 bases to trimming and J lost 1 base; unmatched junction nucleotides: 4. The CDR3 extends over 16 amino acids. From germline, CDR1 is ENHRY and CDR2 SYGVKD. CDR3: CAISRTSGAGTDTQYF. As DNA, the CDR3 is TGTGCCATCAGTCGGACTAGCGGGGCCGGCACAGATACGCAGTATTTT.